This T cell receptor (beta chain) was retrieved from a study of cytomegalovirus exposure and HLA in healthy donors. Findings and limits, study-wide: Several V segments, TRBV6-2 and TRBV6-3 among them, could not be told apart and were dropped. Listed as cytomegalovirus-associated were 164 TCR beta chains.

This CDR3 comprises 15 residues. Between the trimmed V and J ends, which lost 7 bases and 0 bases, there was a span of 10 bases. CDR1 KGHSH and CDR2 LQKENI come from the germline V gene. This PCR relied on a set of 60 Vbeta primers and 13 Jbeta primers. Some clones are missing from TCRdb's copy, which holds only in-frame ones; the method was immunoSEQ multiplex PCR. The sample has nearly 300,000 clones; just over 85% are singletons. Worth noting for this clone: Antigen: not known.

The clonotype comes from a man in his forties in good health and CMV-seropositive. The chain is built from TRBV18 and TRBJ2-6, with D possibly matching TRBD2 (5 bases). Sequenced sample: PBMCs. The CDR3 here is CASFFGNSGANVLTF. Here the CDR3 DNA reads TGTGCCAGCTTCTTCGGGAACTCTGGGGCCAACGTCCTGACTTTC.